This TCR beta chain was observed in a study of OX40 agonist ivuxolimab in advanced cancers. Study information: The dose-escalation group included hepatocellular carcinoma, melanoma, renal cell carcinoma and head and neck cancer. Whole-study results and caveats: Clones of CD4+ and CD8+ blood T cells grew by week 6 at doses of 0.1 to 3.0 mg/kg. Determination of antigen specificity was not performed for the expanded peripheral T cells.

Autoimmune disease history or systemic immunosuppression meant exclusion. Method: immunoSEQ multiplex PCR; TCRdb's copy keeps in-frame clones and lacks some. The repertoire holds tens of thousands of clones, with about 85% as singletons. For this clone: Its target is not known.

V dropped 3 bases and J dropped 7 bases, with 19 bases sitting between them. The CDR3 sequence is 16 residues long. Germline CDR1 and CDR2: SNHLY and FYNNEI. The chain uses TRBV2 and TRBJ2-1; maybe TRBD2 (6 bases). The receptor was isolated from an adult with an advanced solid tumor such as melanoma, head and neck, liver or kidney cancer. The sequences come from CD4+ or CD8+ T cells sorted from blood, collected in a trial of the OX40 agonist ivuxolimab. This CDR3 reads CASSENWAGTGNEQFF. CDR3 DNA sequence: TGTGCCAGCAGTGAGAATTGGGCGGGAACTGGGAATGAGCAGTTCTTC.